This T cell receptor (beta chain) was obtained from a study of shared clonotypes between healthy human individuals. Study results and limitations: Blood was the sole source, and tissue repertoires probably differ.

Free of recent acute infections or vaccinations, the donors were healthy HIV-negative adults. Into CD45RA+ naive and CD45RA-negative memory subsets, the CD4+ cells were split. Per the original data handling: ImmunoSEQ only sent back junction sequences with no quality scores, so filtering was done differently. Libraries were prepared by immunoSEQ multiplex PCR; TCRdb keeps only in-frame clonotypes and omits some of them. The V and J calls and the clone size are those of that table, but D and trimming were determined from the DNA. The sample lists about 1.1 million clones, around 77% occurring once. Regarding this clone: Its antigen is as yet unknown.

Germline V gives CDR1 SGHTA, CDR2 FQGNSA. The CDR3 consists of 12 residues. Trimming cost V 10 bases and J 5 bases; bases outside gene matches: 7. This clonotype was sampled from a young man in good health. Some clones in this sample may be carry-over from other donors' samples. J is TRBJ1-2 and V is TRBV7-2; 7 bases are shared with TRBD1. Sequenced: memory CD4+ T cells from PBMCs. Described subset: CD45RA-negative fraction. The CDR3 coding sequence is TGTGCCAAGGACAGGCTCTCATATGGCTACACCTTC. It translates to CAKDRLSYGYTF.